One sample yielded the 31 T cell receptor beta chains listed below, sequenced in a study of blood T cell repertoires in COVID-19. Assay: immunoSEQ multiplex PCR; the TCRdb copy retains only in-frame clones and omits some. The profile covers some 110,000 clones, with 80% to 85% appearing a single time and roughly 8.2% taken by the ten largest. Sample: peripheral blood. All receptors come from a man aged 65-85 years with acute or convalescent COVID-19.

The rearrangement uses TRBV9 and TRBJ1-1; no firm D call. There are 14 residues in the CDR3. V lost 3 bases and J 5 bases, leaving 14 bases between the germline ends. Looked up from germline, CDR1 is SGDLS and CDR2 is YYNGEE. The chain's CDR3 is CASSAQAGVTEAFF. DNA of the CDR3: TGTGCCAGCAGCGCCCAAGCGGGAGTTACTGAAGCTTTCTTT.

The rearrangement uses TRBV3-1 (or the pseudogene TRBV3-2) and TRBJ1-1; 7 positions match TRBD1. CDR1 is LGHDT and CDR2 is YNNKEL in the germline V gene (reference sequence). V trimming: 4 bases; J trimming: 0 bases; junction bases outside the gene matches: 17. The CDR3 runs 19 residues. The CDR3 loop reads CASSPRALYSDRMNTEAFF. CDR3 bases: TGTGCCAGCAGCCCGCGGGCCCTTTATTCGGACAGGATGAACACTGAAGCTTTCTTT.

This clone has a single count. V and J are TRBV7-9 and TRBJ1-6; maybe TRBD1 (5 bases). Per the germline V gene, CDR1 is SEHNR and CDR2 is FQNEAQ (reference sequence). The CDR3 consists of 14 residues. Trimming left V 1 base short and J 13 bases short, with 14 bases between. The CDR3 region is CASSLEGGVSPLHF. The CDR3 bases are TGTGCCAGCAGCTTAGAGGGAGGGGTGAGCCCCCTCCACTTT.

This clone was observed a handful of times. This sequence joins TRBV28 and TRBJ2-4; the D is unclear. Trimming took off 1 base at V and 1 base at J, with 5 bases between the two ends. Looked up from germline, CDR1 is MDHEN and CDR2 is SYDVKM. The CDR3 consists of 14 residues. CDR3 DNA: TGTGCCAGCAGTTTATCCGGTGCCAAAAACATTCAGTACTTC. It yields the protein CASSLSGAKNIQYF. Supplemented by reference TRBV28 and TRBJ2-4, the full variable domain reads DVKVTQSSRYLVKRTGEKVFLECVQDMDHENMFWYRQDPGLGLRLIYFSYDVKMKEKGDIPEGYSVSREKKERFSLILESASTNQTSMYLCASSLSGAKNIQYFGAGTRLSVL.

The chain joins TRBV14 to TRBJ2-2; D is perhaps TRBD1 (6 bases). The V gene lost 2 bases and the J gene lost 6 bases, with 10 bases spanning the gap. This CDR3 is 14 amino acids long. The V gene's germline CDR1 is SGHDN and CDR2 FVKESK. The CDR3, as DNA: TGTGCCAGCAGCCAACAGGGGATCCCCGGGGAGCTGTTTTTT. Its translation is CASSQQGIPGELFF.

The genes are TRBV28 and TRBJ1-2; D is possibly TRBD1 (5 bases). Germline V lookup: CDR1 MDHEN, CDR2 SYDVKM. Trimming removed 1 base from V and 4 bases from J, with 19 bases in between. This CDR3 is 17 amino acids long. The CDR3 protein is CASSLFPGGTQGYGYTF. The CDR3 coding sequence is TGTGCCAGCAGTTTATTCCCTGGAGGGACTCAAGGCTATGGCTACACCTTC.

This chain links TRBV7-2 with TRBJ2-2; 7 positions match TRBD1. The CDR3 contains 16 residues. J gave up 5 bases and V 2 bases, and 8 bases lay outside the gene matches. Germline CDR1 and CDR2: SGHTA and FQGNSA. Here the CDR3 DNA reads TGTGCCAGCAGCTTACTCGGGACAGCTGGGACCGGGGAGCTGTTTTTT. This encodes CASSLLGTAGTGELFF. The full variable domain, its missing parts supplied by reference TRBV7-2 and TRBJ2-2, is GAGVSQSPSNKVTEKGKDVELRCDPISGHTALYWYRQSLGQGLEFLIYFQGNSAPDKSGLPSDRFSAERTGGSVSTLTIQRTQQEDSAVYLCASSLLGTAGTGELFFGEGSRLTVL.

This rearrangement joins TRBV1 to TRBJ2-7; TRBD1, the table's D call, was not compared with the DNA. TRBV1 corresponds to a pseudogene. The CDR3 contains 18 residues. This chain's CDR3 is CTSSFLGDRGLGVYEQYF. Written as DNA, the CDR3 is TGCACCAGCAGCTTTTTGGGGGACAGGGGTTTGGGTGTCTACGAGCAGTACTTC.

This clone has a handful of counts. The rearrangement joins TRBV18 to TRBJ1-1; TRBD1 might be the D (6 bases). This CDR3 has 14 amino acids. Germline assignment: CDR1 KGHSH and CDR2 LQKENI. Trimming pared 5 bases from V and 6 bases from J, leaving 16 bases between. The CDR3 loop reads CASSSGVGAAEAFF. Here the CDR3 DNA reads TGTGCCAGCTCATCTGGGGTGGGGGCCGCTGAAGCTTTCTTT.

J is TRBJ1-1 and V is TRBV28; D possibly corresponds to TRBD1 (6 bases). The CDR3 is 18 amino acids. In germline, CDR1 is MDHEN, CDR2 SYDVKM. Trimming took 7 bases from V and 1 from J, leaving 25 bases between them. The DNA of the CDR3 is TGTGCCAGCACTCTTAGGCCAGCCCGCAGGGGCAAGAACACTGAAGCTTTCTTT. Its protein product is CASTLRPARRGKNTEAFF.

V is TRBV5-1 and J is TRBJ1-4; 9 bases map to TRBD1. The CDR3 extends over 15 amino acids. Germline CDR1 SGHRS, CDR2 YFSETQ. Trimming at V came to 5 bases and at J to 10 bases, leaving 12 bases not matched to a gene. CDR3 region: CASRPPGQGVGKLFF. In DNA form, the CDR3 reads TGCGCCAGCAGACCACCGGGACAGGGAGTGGGAAAACTGTTTTTT.

In this sample, this clone turned up once. This sequence joins TRBV12-3 or TRBV12-4 and TRBJ1-1; D is unclear. Trimming stripped 7 bases from V and 9 bases from J, with 15 bases between. This CDR3 contains 12 residues. The CDR3 here is CASTTPPTKAFF. In DNA, the CDR3 is TGTGCCAGCACCACCCCGCCGACAAAAGCTTTCTTT.

The V call is TRBV3-1 (or the pseudogene TRBV3-2), the J call TRBJ2-1; tentatively, D is TRBD2 (5 bases). The CDR3 is 12 amino acids. CDR1 and CDR2 from the germline V gene are LGHDT and YNNKEL (reference sequence). Between the trimmed V and J ends, which lost 5 bases and 7 bases, there was a span of 9 bases. CDR3 sequence reads: CASSALGNEQFF. CDR3 bases: TGTGCCAGCAGCGCACTAGGGAATGAGCAGTTCTTC.

The J gene is TRBJ1-2, the V gene TRBV15; D might be TRBD1 (6 bases). Germline CDR1 LNHNV, CDR2 YYDKDF (reference sequence). Trimming stripped 2 bases from V and 6 bases from J, with 10 bases between. The CDR3 contains 13 residues. The CDR3 bases are TGTGCCACCAGCAGATTCGGACAGAATGGCTACACCTTC. This sequence encodes CATSRFGQNGYTF.

This chain uses TRBV2 with TRBJ1-6; 8 bases agree with TRBD1. CDR1 is SNHLY, CDR2 FYNNEI, per germline. With 5 bases clipped from V and 13 bases from J, the junction kept 4 bases outside the gene matches. The CDR3 is made up of 12 amino acids. The CDR3 bases are TGTGCCAGCAGTATCCCAGGGGGCCCCCTCCACTTT. It codes for CASSIPGGPLHF.

The rearrangement joins TRBV28 to TRBJ2-3; 8 nucleotides align to TRBD1. The ends lost 3 bases at V and 4 bases at J; junction bases unmatched: 6. From germline, CDR1 is MDHEN and CDR2 SYDVKM. The CDR3 runs to 15 residues. CDR3 amino acids: CASSLARGRPDTQYF. DNA of the CDR3: TGTGCCAGCAGTTTGGCCAGGGGGCGACCAGATACGCAGTATTTT.

V gene TRBV28 combines with J gene TRBJ1-1, with 8 bases lining up with TRBD1. CDR1 MDHEN and CDR2 SYDVKM come from the germline V gene. This CDR3 contains 16 residues. Losses at the gene ends were 1 base for V and 1 base for J; bases not matched to a gene: 5. DNA for the CDR3: TGTGCCAGCAGTTTATCGACAGGGGCGCAGAACACTGAAGCTTTCTTT. Encoded protein: CASSLSTGAQNTEAFF. Looking up the rest from reference TRBV28 and TRBJ1-1 gives the full variable domain: DVKVTQSSRYLVKRTGEKVFLECVQDMDHENMFWYRQDPGLGLRLIYFSYDVKMKEKGDIPEGYSVSREKKERFSLILESASTNQTSMYLCASSLSTGAQNTEAFFGQGTRLTVV.

This clone was recorded only once. The chain uses TRBV27 and TRBJ1-6; 8 nucleotides agree with TRBD1. The CDR3 runs 15 residues. Unmatched junction bases numbered 7, after V lost 4 bases and J lost 8 bases. Germline V gene lookup returns CDR1 MNHEY and CDR2 SMNVEV (reference sequence). CDR3 in DNA: TGTGCCAGCAGTTCCTGGGACAGGCGGGATTCACCCCTCCACTTT. Translating gives CASSSWDRRDSPLHF.

The chain combines TRBV2 with TRBJ1-6; weak D call: TRBD1 (6 bases). The CDR3 is 15 amino acids. The germline V gene has CDR1 SNHLY and CDR2 FYNNEI. V was clipped by 8 bases and J by 8 bases, with 19 bases between them. The CDR3, as DNA: TGTGCCAGCCGGTCACCGGGAGGGGGGGATTCACCCCTCCACTTT. This gives the protein CASRSPGGGDSPLHF.

The J gene is TRBJ2-7, the V gene TRBV13; TRBD2 aligns across 8 bases. The trim removed 2 bases at V and 2 bases at J, leaving 5 bases unmatched. Germline V CDR1 and CDR2: PRHDT, FYEKMQ (reference sequence). The CDR3 has 15 amino acids. The CDR3: CASSLQAGGPYEQYF. The DNA for the CDR3 is TGTGCCAGCAGCTTACAGGCGGGGGGACCCTACGAGCAGTACTTC.

The V call is TRBV29-1, the J call TRBJ2-7; D is possibly TRBD1 (6 bases). This CDR3 spans 11 amino acids. Germline CDR1 SQVTM, CDR2 ANQGSEA. The ends were cut back, 3 bases at V and 4 bases at J, with 7 bases in the middle. CDR3 region: CSVDRGYEQYF. In nucleotides, the CDR3 is TGCAGCGTTGACAGGGGATACGAGCAGTACTTC.

This chain links TRBV27 with TRBJ2-5, with D possibly called TRBD1 or TRBD2 (5 bases each). The better agreement between TRBJ2-7 and the DNA end casts doubt on the J call. Germline loops: CDR1 MNHEY, CDR2 SMNVEV (reference sequence). The CDR3 covers 14 residues. Here the CDR3 reads CASSSDPKGHEQYF. The CDR3 region has the DNA TGTGCCAGCAGTTCGGATCCCAAGGGACACGAGCAGTACTTC.

The chain combines TRBV19 with TRBJ1-1; D ambiguous. Trimming removed 5 bases at V and 4 bases at J, with 8 bases between. The CDR3 is made up of 12 amino acids. The germline CDR1 and CDR2 sequences are LNHDA and SQIVND (reference sequence). CDR3 DNA: TGTGCCAGTAGTGTAGCGGGCACTGAAGCTTTCTTT. It specifies CASSVAGTEAFF.

V usage is TRBV28 and J usage is TRBJ2-1; tentatively, D is TRBD2 (7 bases). Germline V gene data show CDR1 as MDHEN and CDR2 as SYDVKM. V was clipped by 3 bases and J by 6 bases, with 21 bases between them. There are 17 residues in the CDR3. The CDR3 region is CASSFIGEGGLSNEQFF. The DNA for the CDR3 is TGTGCCAGCAGTTTTATTGGGGAGGGGGGGCTCTCCAATGAGCAGTTCTTC.

This chain uses TRBV10-2 with TRBJ2-1, with 7 bases matching TRBD2. J was trimmed by 8 bases and V by 1 base; bases with no gene match: 17. Germline lookup yields CDR1 WSHSY and CDR2 SAAADI. The CDR3 runs to 18 residues. The CDR3 DNA sequence: TGCGCCAGCAGTGAGTATCGGGAGCGGGGCCGGGCCCGGGATGAGCAGTTCTTC. Translating it yields CASSEYRERGRARDEQFF.

The gene calls are TRBV5-6 and TRBJ2-5, with 10 nucleotides matching TRBD2. V gave up 4 bases and J gave up 5 bases; unmatched junction bases: 11. This CDR3 contains 16 residues. CDR1 and CDR2 from the germline V gene are SGHDT and YYEEEE. The CDR3 DNA follows: TGTGCCAGCAGCCTTGTGAGCGGGAGGGCCGTTGAGACCCAGTACTTC. Its translation is CASSLVSGRAVETQYF.

This clone was seen once. The chain combines TRBV5-4 with TRBJ2-3; the match to TRBD2 covers 7 bases. The CDR3 length is 16 residues. Trimming at V came to 2 bases and at J to 3 bases, leaving 9 bases not matched to a gene. CDR1 SGHNT and CDR2 YYREEE come from the germline V gene (reference sequence). CDR3 protein: CASSFVRGGGTDTQYF. CDR3 nucleotide sequence: TGTGCCAGCAGCTTCGTCCGCGGGGGAGGGACAGATACGCAGTATTTT.

V is TRBV9 and J is TRBJ2-7, with 9 nucleotides matching TRBD2. This CDR3 has 16 amino acids. The germline gives CDR1 SGDLS, CDR2 YYNGEE. With V trimmed by 4 bases and J by 1 base, 9 bases remained unmatched. CDR3 sequence (DNA): TGTGCCAGCAGCCAAGGGGCCAGCGGGGGGTCCTACGAGCAGTACTTC. Amino acid sequence: CASSQGASGGSYEQYF. Based on the CDR3 plus reference TRBV9 and TRBJ2-7, the full variable domain is DSGVTQTPKHLITATGQRVTLRCSPRSGDLSVYWYQQSLDQGLQFLIQYYNGEERAKGNILERFSAQQFPDLHSELNLSSLELGDSALYFCASSQGASGGSYEQYFGPGTRLTVT.

CDR3 DNA sequence: TGTGCCAGCAGTTTATCCTCTGGGCCGAACACTGAAGCTTTCTTT. This gives the protein CASSLSSGPNTEAFF. The V and J genes are TRBV28 and TRBJ1-1; D ambiguous. CDR1 is MDHEN, CDR2 SYDVKM, per germline. The V and J ends lost 1 base and 1 base respectively, with 10 bases between them. The CDR3 runs to 15 residues.

In this sample, this clone turned up a few times. The chain has TRBV10-3 and TRBJ1-1; no reliable D call. Trimming pared 5 bases from V and 7 bases from J, leaving 11 bases between. Germline CDR1 reads ENHRY; CDR2 reads SYGVKD. CDR3 length: 12 residues. CDR3 amino acids: CAISPAVGEAFF. The CDR3 DNA follows: TGTGCCATCAGTCCGGCGGTGGGTGAAGCTTTCTTT.

The chain joins TRBV5-1 to TRBJ2-3, with TRBD2 matching 8 bases. The junction had 9 bases not matched to a gene; V was cut back by 0 bases and J by 6 bases. This CDR3 is 16 amino acids long. Germline CDR1 reads SGHRS; CDR2 reads YFSETQ. CDR3 in amino acids: CASSLATGTRGDTQYF. The CDR3 coding sequence is TGCGCCAGCAGCTTGGCTACCGGGACTAGGGGTGATACGCAGTATTTT.